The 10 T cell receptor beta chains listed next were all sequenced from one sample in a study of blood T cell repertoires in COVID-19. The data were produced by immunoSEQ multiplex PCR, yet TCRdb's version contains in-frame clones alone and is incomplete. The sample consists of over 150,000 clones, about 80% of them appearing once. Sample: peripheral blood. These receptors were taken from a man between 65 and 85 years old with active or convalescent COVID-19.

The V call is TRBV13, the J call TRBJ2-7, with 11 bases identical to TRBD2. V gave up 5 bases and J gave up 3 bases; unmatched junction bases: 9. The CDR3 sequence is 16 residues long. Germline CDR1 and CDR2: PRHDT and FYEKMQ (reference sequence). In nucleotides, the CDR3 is TGTGCCAGCAGCACTGGACTAGCGGGCAACCGCTACGAGCAGTACTTC. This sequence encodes CASSTGLAGNRYEQYF.

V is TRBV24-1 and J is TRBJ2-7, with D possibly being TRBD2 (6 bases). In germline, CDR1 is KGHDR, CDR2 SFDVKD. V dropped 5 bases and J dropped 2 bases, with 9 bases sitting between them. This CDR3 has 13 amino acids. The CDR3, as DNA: TGTGCCACCAGTGGTAGCGGAACCTACGAGCAGTACTTC. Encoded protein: CATSGSGTYEQYF.

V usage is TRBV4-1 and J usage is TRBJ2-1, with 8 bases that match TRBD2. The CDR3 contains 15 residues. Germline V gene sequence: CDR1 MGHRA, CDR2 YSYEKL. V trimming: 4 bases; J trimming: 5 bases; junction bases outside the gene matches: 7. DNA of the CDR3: TGCGCCAGCAGCCCCCGGGGGGGGTTTCACAATGAGCAGTTCTTC. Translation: CASSPRGGFHNEQFF.

CDR3 nucleotides: TGCGCCAGCAGCTTAGTAGAAAGGGGGCCTAGCTATGGCTACACCTTC. It yields the protein CASSLVERGPSYGYTF. The chain carries TRBV5-1 and TRBJ1-2; 7 nucleotides agree with TRBD1. The CDR3 spans 16 residues. CDR1 SGHRS and CDR2 YFSETQ come from the germline V gene. Trimming cost V 2 bases and J 4 bases; bases outside gene matches: 11. Full variable domain (rest looked up from reference TRBV5-1 and TRBJ1-2): KAGVTQTPRYLIKTRGQQVTLSCSPISGHRSVSWYQQTPGQGLQFLFEYFSETQRNKGNFPGRFSGRQFSNSRSEMNVSTLELGDSALYLCASSLVERGPSYGYTFGSGTRLTVV.

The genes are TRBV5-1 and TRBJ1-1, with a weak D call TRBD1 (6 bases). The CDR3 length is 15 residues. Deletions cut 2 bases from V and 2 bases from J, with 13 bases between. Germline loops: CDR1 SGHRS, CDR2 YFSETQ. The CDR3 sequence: CASSLSWDTNTEAFF. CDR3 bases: TGCGCCAGCAGCTTATCATGGGACACTAACACTGAAGCTTTCTTT.

The CDR3 reads CASPRGLAGVGGEQFF. CDR3 coding DNA: TGTGCCAGCCCACGGGGACTAGCGGGAGTAGGTGGTGAGCAGTTCTTC. V is TRBV11-2 and J is TRBJ2-1; 14 bases are a match to TRBD2. Trimming took 8 bases from V and 9 from J; bases not matched to a gene: 12. The CDR3 spans 16 residues. Germline-derived CDR1 and CDR2 are SGHAT and FQNNGV.

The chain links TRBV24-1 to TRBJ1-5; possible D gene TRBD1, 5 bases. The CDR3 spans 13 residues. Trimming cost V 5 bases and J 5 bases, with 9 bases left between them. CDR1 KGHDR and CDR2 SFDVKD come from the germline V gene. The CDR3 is CATSAWGDQPQHF. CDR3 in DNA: TGTGCCACCAGTGCCTGGGGGGATCAGCCCCAGCATTTT.

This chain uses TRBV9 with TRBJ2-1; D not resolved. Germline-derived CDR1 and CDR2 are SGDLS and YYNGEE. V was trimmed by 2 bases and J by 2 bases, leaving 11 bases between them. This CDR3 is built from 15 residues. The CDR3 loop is CASSVGLDPYNEQFF. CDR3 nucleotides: TGTGCCAGCAGCGTTGGTCTAGACCCCTACAATGAGCAGTTCTTC.

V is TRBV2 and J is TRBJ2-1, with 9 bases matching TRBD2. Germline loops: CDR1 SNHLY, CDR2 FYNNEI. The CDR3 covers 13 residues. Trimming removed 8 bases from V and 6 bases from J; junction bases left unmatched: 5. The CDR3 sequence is CASRVTSGNEQFF. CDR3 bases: TGTGCCAGCCGTGTGACTAGCGGCAATGAGCAGTTCTTC.

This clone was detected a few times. The DNA of the CDR3 is TGTGCCAGCTCACCAGGGACAGGAGACTACGAGCAGTACTTC. It is translated as CASSPGTGDYEQYF. The chain couples TRBV18 to TRBJ2-7; 8 nucleotides align to TRBD1. Per the germline V gene, CDR1 is KGHSH and CDR2 is LQKENI. The CDR3 consists of 14 residues. Trimming removed 2 bases from V and 3 bases from J; junction bases left unmatched: 3.